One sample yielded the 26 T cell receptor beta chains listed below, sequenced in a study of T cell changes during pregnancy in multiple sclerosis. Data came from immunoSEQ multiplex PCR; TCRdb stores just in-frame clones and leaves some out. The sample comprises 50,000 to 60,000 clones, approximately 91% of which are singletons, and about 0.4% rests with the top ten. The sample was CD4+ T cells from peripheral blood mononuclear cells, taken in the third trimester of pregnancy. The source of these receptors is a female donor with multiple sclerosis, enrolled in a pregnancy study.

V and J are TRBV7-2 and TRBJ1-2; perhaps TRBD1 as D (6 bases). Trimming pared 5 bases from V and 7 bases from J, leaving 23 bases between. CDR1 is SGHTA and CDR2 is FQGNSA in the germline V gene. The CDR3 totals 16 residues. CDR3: CASSTIQTGRSSGYTF. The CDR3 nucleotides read TGTGCCAGCAGCACAATTCAGACAGGAAGGTCTAGTGGCTACACCTTC.

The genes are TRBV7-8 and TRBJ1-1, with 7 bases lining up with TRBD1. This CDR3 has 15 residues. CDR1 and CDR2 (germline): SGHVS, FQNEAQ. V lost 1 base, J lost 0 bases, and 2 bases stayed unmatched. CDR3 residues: CASSLVGQVNTEAFF. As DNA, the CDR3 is TGTGCCAGCAGCTTAGTTGGACAGGTGAACACTGAAGCTTTCTTT.

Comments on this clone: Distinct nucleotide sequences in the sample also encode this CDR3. CDR3 protein: CASSGQGGNQPQHF. As DNA, the CDR3 is TGTGCCAGCTCCGGACAGGGGGGAAATCAGCCCCAGCATTTT. The rearrangement links TRBV19 to TRBJ1-5, with 10 bases fitting TRBD1. The germline CDR1 and CDR2 sequences are LNHDA and SQIVND (reference sequence). V lost 9 bases and J lost 4; bases outside the gene matches: 6. The CDR3 has 14 residues.

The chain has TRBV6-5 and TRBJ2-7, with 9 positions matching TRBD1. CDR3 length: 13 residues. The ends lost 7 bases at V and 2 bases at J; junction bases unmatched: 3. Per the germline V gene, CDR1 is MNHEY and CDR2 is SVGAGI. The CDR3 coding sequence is TGTGCCAGCATGAGACAGGGGGCCTACGAGCAGTACTTC. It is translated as CASMRQGAYEQYF.

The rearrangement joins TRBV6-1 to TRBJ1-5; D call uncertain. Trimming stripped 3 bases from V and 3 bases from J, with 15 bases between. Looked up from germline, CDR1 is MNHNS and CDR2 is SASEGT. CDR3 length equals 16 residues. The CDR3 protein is CASSDSPRGLNQPQHF. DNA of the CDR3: TGTGCCAGCAGTGATTCCCCCCGTGGCCTCAATCAGCCCCAGCATTTT.

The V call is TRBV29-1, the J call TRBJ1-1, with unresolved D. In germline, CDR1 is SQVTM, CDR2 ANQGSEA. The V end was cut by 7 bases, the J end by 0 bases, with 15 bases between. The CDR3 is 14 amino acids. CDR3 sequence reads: CSALLYQVNTEAFF. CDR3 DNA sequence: TGCAGCGCTCTTTTATATCAGGTGAACACTGAAGCTTTCTTT.

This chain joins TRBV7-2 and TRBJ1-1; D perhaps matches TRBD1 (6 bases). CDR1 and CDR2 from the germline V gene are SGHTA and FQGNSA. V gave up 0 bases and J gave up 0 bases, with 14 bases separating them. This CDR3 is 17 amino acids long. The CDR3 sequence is CASSLALWTELNTEAFF. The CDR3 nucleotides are TGTGCCAGCAGCTTAGCCCTATGGACAGAATTGAACACTGAAGCTTTCTTT.

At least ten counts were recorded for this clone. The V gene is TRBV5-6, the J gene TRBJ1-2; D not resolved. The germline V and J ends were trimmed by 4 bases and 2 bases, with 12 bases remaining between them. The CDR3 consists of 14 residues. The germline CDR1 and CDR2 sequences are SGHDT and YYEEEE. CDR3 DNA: TGTGCCAGCAGCCCATCCCAGATAAACTATGGCTACACCTTC. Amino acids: CASSPSQINYGYTF.

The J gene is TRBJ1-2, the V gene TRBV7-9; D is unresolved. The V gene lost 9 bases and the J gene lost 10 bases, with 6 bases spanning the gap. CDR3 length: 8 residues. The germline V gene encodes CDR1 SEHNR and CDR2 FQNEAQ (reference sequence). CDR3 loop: CASGSYTF. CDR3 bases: TGTGCCAGTGGCTCCTACACCTTC.

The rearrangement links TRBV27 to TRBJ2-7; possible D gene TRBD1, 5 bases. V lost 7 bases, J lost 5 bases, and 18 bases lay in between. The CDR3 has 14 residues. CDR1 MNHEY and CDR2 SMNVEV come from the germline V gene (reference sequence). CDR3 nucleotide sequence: TGTGCCAGCAAAAGACAGTACGGCCCAAACGAGCAGTACTTC. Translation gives CASKRQYGPNEQYF.

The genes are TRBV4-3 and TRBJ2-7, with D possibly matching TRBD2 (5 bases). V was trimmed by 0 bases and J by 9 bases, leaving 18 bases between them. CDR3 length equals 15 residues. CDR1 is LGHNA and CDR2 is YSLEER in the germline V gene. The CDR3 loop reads CASSQDAGGAVGQYF. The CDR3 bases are TGCGCCAGCAGCCAAGACGCGGGTGGTGCAGTGGGGCAGTACTTC.

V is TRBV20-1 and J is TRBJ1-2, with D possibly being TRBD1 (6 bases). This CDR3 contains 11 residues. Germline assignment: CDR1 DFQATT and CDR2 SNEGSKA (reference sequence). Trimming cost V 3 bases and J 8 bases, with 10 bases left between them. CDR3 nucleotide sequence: TGCAGTGCTAGCTCGAGGGGGGGCTACACCTTC. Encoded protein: CSASSRGGYTF.

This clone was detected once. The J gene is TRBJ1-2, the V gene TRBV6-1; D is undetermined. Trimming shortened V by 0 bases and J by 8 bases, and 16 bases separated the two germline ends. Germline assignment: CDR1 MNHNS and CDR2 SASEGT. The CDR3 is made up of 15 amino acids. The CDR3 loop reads CASSEAEGPRGGYTF. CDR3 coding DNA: TGTGCCAGCAGTGAAGCGGAGGGCCCCCGAGGGGGCTACACCTTC.

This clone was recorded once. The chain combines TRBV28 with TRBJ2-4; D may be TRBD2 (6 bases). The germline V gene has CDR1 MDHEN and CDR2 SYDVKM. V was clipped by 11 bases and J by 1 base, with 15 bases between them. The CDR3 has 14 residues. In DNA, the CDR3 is TGTGCCCCCCACTCAGGGAGGGCCAAAAACATTCAGTACTTC. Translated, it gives CAPHSGRAKNIQYF. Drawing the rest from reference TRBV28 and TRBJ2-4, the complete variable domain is DVKVTQSSRYLVKRTGEKVFLECVQDMDHENMFWYRQDPGLGLRLIYFSYDVKMKEKGDIPEGYSVSREKKERFSLILESASTNQTSMYLCAPHSGRAKNIQYFGAGTRLSVL.

The CDR3 DNA follows: TGTGCCAGCAGCTGGGGCAGCGGGAGAAACGGGGAGCTGTTTTTT. Amino acids: CASSWGSGRNGELFF. The chain combines TRBV7-9 with TRBJ2-2; 8 nucleotides agree with TRBD2. The V gene end was trimmed by 4 bases and the J gene end by 7 bases; junction bases not matched to a gene: 8. Per the germline V gene, CDR1 is SEHNR and CDR2 is FQNEAQ (reference sequence). The CDR3 runs 15 residues. The variable domain in full, completed from reference TRBV7-9 and TRBJ2-2, reads DTGVSQNPRHKITKRGQNVTFRCDPISEHNRLYWYRQTLGQGPEFLTYFQNEAQLEKSRLLSDRFSAERPKGSFSTLEIQRTEQGDSAMYLCASSWGSGRNGELFFGEGSRLTVL.

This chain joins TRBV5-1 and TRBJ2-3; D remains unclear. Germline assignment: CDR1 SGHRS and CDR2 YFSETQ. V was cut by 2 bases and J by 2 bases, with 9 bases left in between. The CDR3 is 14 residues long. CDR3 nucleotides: TGCGCCAGCAGCTTCGATCGGGTCACAGATACGCAGTATTTT. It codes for CASSFDRVTDTQYF. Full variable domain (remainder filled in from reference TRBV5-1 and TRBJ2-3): KAGVTQTPRYLIKTRGQQVTLSCSPISGHRSVSWYQQTPGQGLQFLFEYFSETQRNKGNFPGRFSGRQFSNSRSEMNVSTLELGDSALYLCASSFDRVTDTQYFGPGTRLTVL.

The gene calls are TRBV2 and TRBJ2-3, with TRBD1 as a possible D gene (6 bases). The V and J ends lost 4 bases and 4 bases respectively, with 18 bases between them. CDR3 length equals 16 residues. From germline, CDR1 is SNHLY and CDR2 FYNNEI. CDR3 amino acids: CASSVPDSVSADTQYF. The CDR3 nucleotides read TGTGCCAGCAGTGTTCCGGACAGTGTGAGCGCAGATACGCAGTATTTT.

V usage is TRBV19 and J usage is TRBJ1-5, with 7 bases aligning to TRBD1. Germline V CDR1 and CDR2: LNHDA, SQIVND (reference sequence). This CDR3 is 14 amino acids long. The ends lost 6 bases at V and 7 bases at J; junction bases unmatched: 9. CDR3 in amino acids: CASRVTGLGQPQHF. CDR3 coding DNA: TGTGCCAGTAGGGTGACAGGGTTAGGGCAGCCCCAGCATTTT.

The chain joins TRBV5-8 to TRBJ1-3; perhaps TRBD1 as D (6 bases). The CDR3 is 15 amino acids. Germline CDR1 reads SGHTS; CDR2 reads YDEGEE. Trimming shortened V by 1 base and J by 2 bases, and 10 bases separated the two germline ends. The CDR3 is CASSLTPGAGNTIYF. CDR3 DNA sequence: TGTGCCAGCAGCTTGACCCCAGGGGCTGGAAACACCATATATTTT.

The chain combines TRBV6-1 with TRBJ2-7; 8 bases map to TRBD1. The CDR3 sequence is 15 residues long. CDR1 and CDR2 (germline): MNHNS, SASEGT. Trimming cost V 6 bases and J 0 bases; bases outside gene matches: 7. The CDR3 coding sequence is TGTGCCAGCAGGACGGGACAGGCGGGCTCCTACGAGCAGTACTTC. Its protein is CASRTGQAGSYEQYF.

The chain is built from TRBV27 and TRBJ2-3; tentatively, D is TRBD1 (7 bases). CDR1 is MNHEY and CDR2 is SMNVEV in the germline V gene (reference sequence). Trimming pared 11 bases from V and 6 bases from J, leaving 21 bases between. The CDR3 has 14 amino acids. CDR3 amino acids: CASRGVTVSDTQYF. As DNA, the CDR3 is TGTGCCTCCAGGGGGGTGACCGTATCGGATACGCAGTATTTT.

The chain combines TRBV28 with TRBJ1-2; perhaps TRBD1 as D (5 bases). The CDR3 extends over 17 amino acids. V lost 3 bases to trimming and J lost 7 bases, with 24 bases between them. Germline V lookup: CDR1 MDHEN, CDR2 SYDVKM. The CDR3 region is CASSLGGVWGLRSGYTF. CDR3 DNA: TGTGCCAGCAGTTTGGGGGGGGTTTGGGGATTGAGAAGTGGCTACACCTTC.

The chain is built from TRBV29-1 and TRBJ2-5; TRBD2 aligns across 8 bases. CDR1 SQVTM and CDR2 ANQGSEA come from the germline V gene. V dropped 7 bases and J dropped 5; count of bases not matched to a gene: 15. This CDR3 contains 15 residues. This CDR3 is CSGDGSAGVLETQYF. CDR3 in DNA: TGCAGCGGCGACGGGTCAGCGGGGGTGCTTGAGACCCAGTACTTC.

CDR3 sequence (DNA): TGTGCCAGTAGTATGGGGACAGCGAACACTGAAGCTTTCTTT. Translating it yields CASSMGTANTEAFF. This rearrangement joins TRBV19 to TRBJ1-1; TRBD1 matches 7 bases. The CDR3 is 14 amino acids. Germline loops: CDR1 LNHDA, CDR2 SQIVND (reference sequence). V lost 3 bases, J lost 1 base, and 2 bases stayed unmatched.

In DNA form, the CDR3 reads TGTGCCAGCAGTTATTCGGGGGGGGATAGCTATGGCTACACCTTC. Protein product: CASSYSGGDSYGYTF. The chain carries TRBV6-5 and TRBJ1-2; D might be TRBD1 (5 bases). From germline, CDR1 is MNHEY and CDR2 SVGAGI. With 3 bases removed from V and 4 bases from J, the gap between germline ends came to 15 bases. This CDR3 spans 15 amino acids.

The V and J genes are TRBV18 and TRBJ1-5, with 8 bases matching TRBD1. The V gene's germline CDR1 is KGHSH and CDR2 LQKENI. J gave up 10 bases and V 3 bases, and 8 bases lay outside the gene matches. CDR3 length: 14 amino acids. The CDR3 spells CASSPGTGANPQHF. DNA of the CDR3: TGTGCCAGCTCACCCGGGACAGGAGCTAATCCCCAGCATTTT.